A selection of T cell receptor beta chains follows, all from one sample in a study of CD8 T cells in ankylosing spondylitis. TCRdb re-called the 5' RACE reads with MiXCR, one entry per CDR3 protein. Of roughly 260,000 distinct CDR3 sequences detected, 20% appear once; the ten largest clones hold around 7.8%. Sequencing was carried out using blood, either unsorted or a sorted T cell fraction (not recorded which). These receptors all come from a male donor with ankylosing spondylitis or in good health (not recorded which). Each CDR3 is given with its conserved first and last residue. Fields, in order: D gene, V gene, J gene, clone size, CDR3 protein, CDR3 DNA. A D gene is named only where the DNA matches it firmly. The size field is filled for only some rows; it gives once, few, many or a size class.

>NA|TRBV20-1|TRBJ1-1|many
CSAREPQANTEAFF
TGCAGTGCTAGAGAACCCCAGGCGAACACTGAAGCTTTCTTT
>NA|TRBV7-8|TRBJ2-6|NA
CASSRAGANVLTF
TGTGCCAGCAGCCGGGCTGGGGCCAACGTCCTGACTTTC
>NA|TRBV7-2|TRBJ2-5|NA
CASGKDQTQYF
TGTGCCAGCGGAAAAGATCAGACCCAGTACTTC
>TRBD1|TRBV29-1|TRBJ2-5|NA
CSVPGQGAKETQYF
TGCAGCGTCCCGGGACAGGGGGCGAAAGAGACCCAGTACTTC
>TRBD1|TRBV5-6|TRBJ2-1|many
CASSFVDRGHNEQFF
TGTGCCAGCAGCTTCGTGGACAGGGGACACAATGAGCAGTTCTTC
>TRBD2|TRBV28|TRBJ2-1|NA
CASSLRSGVYNEQFF
TGTGCCAGCAGTTTGCGTAGCGGGGTATACAATGAGCAGTTCTTC
>NA|TRBV28|TRBJ1-3|NA
CASSSEGVGNTIYF
TGTGCCAGCAGTTCCGAAGGGGTGGGAAACACCATATATTTT
>NA|TRBV10-3|TRBJ2-2|NA
CAISEGGELFF
TGTGCCATCAGTGAAGGGGGGGAGCTGTTTTTT
>TRBD2|TRBV6-5|TRBJ2-1|few
CASSYSAGGVINEQFF
TGTGCCAGCAGTTACTCAGCTGGGGGGGTCATCAATGAGCAGTTCTTC
>NA|TRBV5-1|TRBJ2-1|few
CASSFRSGDEQFF
TGCGCCAGCAGCTTTAGGAGTGGAGATGAGCAGTTCTTC
>NA|TRBV20-1|TRBJ2-2|NA
CSASEGPYTGELFF
TGCAGTGCTAGCGAGGGGCCCTACACCGGGGAGCTGTTTTTT
>TRBD1|TRBV5-1|TRBJ2-2|NA
CASSSTGIGNTGELFF
TGCGCCAGCAGCTCGACAGGGATTGGGAACACCGGGGAGCTGTTTTTT
>NA|TRBV7-2|TRBJ2-1|NA
CASTPFGREHVNEQFF
TGTGCCAGCACCCCCTTCGGGAGAGAACATGTTAATGAGCAGTTCTTC
>NA|TRBV12-3/TRBV12-4|TRBJ1-4|NA
CASSFGGVNEKLFF
TGTGCCAGCAGTTTCGGAGGGGTTAATGAAAAACTGTTTTTT
>NA|TRBV10-2|TRBJ2-3|NA
CASSELAPRRSDTQYF
TGCGCCAGCAGTGAGTTGGCGCCCCGACGCTCAGATACGCAGTATTTT
>NA|TRBV29-1|TRBJ2-5|NA
CSVSTADQETQYF
TGCAGCGTCTCGACGGCGGACCAAGAGACCCAGTACTTC
>TRBD1|TRBV12-3/TRBV12-4|TRBJ1-1|few
CASRPGQGMNTEAFF
TGTGCCAGCAGACCGGGACAGGGGATGAACACTGAAGCTTTCTTT
>TRBD1|TRBV7-2|TRBJ1-2|NA
CASSQPGQGTRGYTF
TGTGCCAGCAGCCAACCGGGACAGGGCACTCGAGGCTACACCTTC
>NA|TRBV7-2|TRBJ1-6|NA
CASSLLALNSPLHF
TGTGCCAGCAGCTTATTAGCCTTAAATTCACCCCTCCACTTT
>NA|TRBV5-1|TRBJ2-5|NA
CASSFLVPSQETQYF
TGCGCCAGCAGCTTCCTGGTCCCTAGCCAAGAGACCCAGTACTTC
>NA|TRBV12-3/TRBV12-4|TRBJ2-3|NA
CVSSLAIFALTDTQYF
TGTGTCAGCAGCCTAGCAATATTTGCACTAACAGATACGCAGTATTTT
>TRBD1|TRBV5-1|TRBJ1-1|once
CASQKGQAQGGTKAFF
TGCGCCAGCCAGAAAGGACAGGCCCAAGGGGGGACTAAAGCTTTCTTT
>TRBD1|TRBV20-1|TRBJ1-1|few
CSAGRTGGENTEAFF
TGCAGTGCTGGAAGGACAGGGGGCGAGAACACTGAAGCTTTCTTT
>NA|TRBV7-2|TRBJ2-1|NA
CASSLVGGVPYNEQFF
TGTGCCAGCAGCTTAGTAGGCGGGGTACCCTACAATGAGCAGTTCTTC
>NA|TRBV20-1|TRBJ1-5|many
CSASRGDQPQHF
TGCAGTGCTAGTAGGGGGGATCAGCCCCAGCATTTT
>NA|TRBV10-3|TRBJ1-1|once
CAFSESNRLNTEAFF
TGTGCCTTCAGTGAGTCAAATCGACTGAACACTGAAGCTTTCTTT
>NA|TRBV5-1|TRBJ1-3|many
CASSRDSSGNTIYF
TGCGCCAGCAGCCGTGACAGCTCTGGAAACACCATATATTTT
>TRBD1|TRBV27|TRBJ2-3|NA
CASSSWTGGADTQYF
TGTGCCAGCAGTTCCTGGACAGGGGGCGCAGATACGCAGTATTTT
>TRBD2|TRBV7-3|TRBJ2-1|NA
CASSLTGGPLAEQFF
TGTGCCAGCAGCTTGACGGGGGGGCCTTTAGCTGAGCAGTTCTTC
>TRBD1|TRBV3-1|TRBJ2-1|NA
CASSRQGIYNEQFF
TGTGCCAGCAGTCGACAGGGGATTTACAATGAGCAGTTCTTC
>NA|TRBV20-1|TRBJ1-1|few
CSAIWGNKRLMNTEAFF
TGCAGTGCTATCTGGGGGAACAAACGCCTGATGAACACTGAAGCTTTCTTT
>NA|TRBV12-3/TRBV12-4|TRBJ2-2|NA
CASSNTPGAGEDTGELFF
TGTGCCAGCAGCAACACTCCAGGGGCAGGGGAGGACACCGGGGAGCTGTTTTTT
>TRBD2|TRBV10-3|TRBJ2-3|NA
CAISEGKRGVSTDTQYF
TGTGCCATCAGTGAGGGGAAGCGGGGGGTTAGCACAGATACGCAGTATTTT
>TRBD1|TRBV7-8|TRBJ1-1|few
CASSRGTGVSDTEAFF
TGTGCCAGCAGCCGTGGGACAGGGGTTTCGGACACTGAAGCTTTCTTT
>TRBD1|TRBV5-1|TRBJ2-1|NA
CASSEGQGIEQFF
TGCGCCAGCAGCGAGGGACAGGGGATTGAGCAGTTCTTC
>NA|TRBV6-6|TRBJ1-4|few
CASRDFGDEKLFF
TGTGCCAGCAGGGACTTTGGTGATGAAAAACTGTTTTTT
>NA|TRBV9|TRBJ2-3|few
CASSVTGSSTDTQYF
TGTGCCAGCAGCGTAACCGGATCTAGCACAGATACGCAGTATTTT
>NA|TRBV15|TRBJ1-1|few
CATSRLQTEAFF
TGTGCCACCAGCAGATTGCAGACTGAAGCTTTCTTT
>NA|TRBV6-5|TRBJ2-3|few
CASSWSRGVGTDTQYF
TGTGCCAGCAGTTGGTCGCGGGGTGTGGGCACAGATACGCAGTATTTT
>NA|TRBV20-1|TRBJ2-1|many
CSARVRITYNEQFF
TGCAGTGCTAGAGTTAGGATAACCTACAATGAGCAGTTCTTC
>TRBD1|TRBV9|TRBJ1-6|NA
CASSGGQGGSPLHF
TGTGCCAGCAGCGGAGGACAGGGCGGGTCACCCCTCCACTTT
>NA|TRBV12-3/TRBV12-4|TRBJ1-1|few
CASSLKSGNTEAFF
TGTGCCAGCAGCCTAAAATCGGGGAACACTGAAGCTTTCTTT
>NA|TRBV25-1|TRBJ1-5|NA
CASRGGAGNHQPQHF
TGTGCCAGCAGGGGAGGAGCAGGTAATCATCAGCCCCAGCATTTT
>NA|TRBV6-1|TRBJ2-5|few
CASSRRAQETQYF
TGTGCCAGCAGCCGCCGGGCCCAAGAGACCCAGTACTTC
>NA|TRBV10-3|TRBJ2-2|NA
CAIGRLVPGELFF
TGTGCCATCGGCCGACTAGTCCCCGGGGAGCTGTTTTTT
>NA|TRBV5-1|TRBJ2-1|few
CASSLPNAGRNGEQFF
TGCGCCAGCAGCTTGCCTAACGCCGGGAGAAACGGTGAGCAGTTCTTC